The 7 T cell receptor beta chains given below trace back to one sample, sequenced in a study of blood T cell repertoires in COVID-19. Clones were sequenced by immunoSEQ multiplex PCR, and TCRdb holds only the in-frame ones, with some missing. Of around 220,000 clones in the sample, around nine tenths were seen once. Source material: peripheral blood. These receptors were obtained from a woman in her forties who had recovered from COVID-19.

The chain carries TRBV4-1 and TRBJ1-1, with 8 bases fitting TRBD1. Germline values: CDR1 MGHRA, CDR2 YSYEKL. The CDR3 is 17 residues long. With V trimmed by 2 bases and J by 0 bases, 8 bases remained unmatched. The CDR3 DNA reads TGCGCCAGCAGCCAACCCGGGACAGGCCCTCTGAACACTGAAGCTTTCTTT. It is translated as CASSQPGTGPLNTEAFF.

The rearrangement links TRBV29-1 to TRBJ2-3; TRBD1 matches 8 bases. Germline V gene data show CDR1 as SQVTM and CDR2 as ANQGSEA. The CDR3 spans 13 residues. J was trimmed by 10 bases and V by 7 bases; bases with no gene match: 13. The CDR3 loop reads CSAAGTGGTAQYF. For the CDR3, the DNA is TGCAGCGCAGCCGGGACAGGTGGTACGGCGCAGTATTTT.

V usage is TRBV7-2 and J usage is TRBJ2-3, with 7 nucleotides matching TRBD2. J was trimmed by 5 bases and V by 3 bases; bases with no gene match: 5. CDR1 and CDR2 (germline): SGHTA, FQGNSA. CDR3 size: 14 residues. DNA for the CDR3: TGTGCCAGCAGCTTGGGGGGGGATGGAGATACGCAGTATTTT. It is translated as CASSLGGDGDTQYF.

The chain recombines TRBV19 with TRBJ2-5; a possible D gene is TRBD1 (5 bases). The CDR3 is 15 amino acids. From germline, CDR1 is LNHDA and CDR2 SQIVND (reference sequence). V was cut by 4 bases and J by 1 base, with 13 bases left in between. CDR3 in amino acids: CASSTERQSQETQYF. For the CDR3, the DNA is TGTGCCAGTAGTACTGAACGACAGAGCCAAGAGACCCAGTACTTC. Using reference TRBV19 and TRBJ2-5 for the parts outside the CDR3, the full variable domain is DGGITQSPKYLFRKEGQNVTLSCEQNLNHDAMYWYRQDPGQGLRLIYYSQIVNDFQKGDIAEGYSVSREKKESFPLTVTSAQKNPTAFYLCASSTERQSQETQYFGPGTRLLVL.

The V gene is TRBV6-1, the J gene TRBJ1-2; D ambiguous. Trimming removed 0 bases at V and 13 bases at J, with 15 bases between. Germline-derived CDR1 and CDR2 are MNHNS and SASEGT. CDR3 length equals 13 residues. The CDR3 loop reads CASSEARETAGTF. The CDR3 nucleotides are TGTGCCAGCAGTGAAGCGAGGGAGACGGCCGGCACCTTC.

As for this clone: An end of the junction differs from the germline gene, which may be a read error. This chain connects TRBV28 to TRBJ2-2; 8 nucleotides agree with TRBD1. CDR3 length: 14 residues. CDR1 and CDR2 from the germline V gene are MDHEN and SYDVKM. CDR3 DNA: TGTGCCAGCTGTTTTCAGGGGGCGTCCGGGGAGCTGTTTTTT. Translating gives CASCFQGASGELFF.

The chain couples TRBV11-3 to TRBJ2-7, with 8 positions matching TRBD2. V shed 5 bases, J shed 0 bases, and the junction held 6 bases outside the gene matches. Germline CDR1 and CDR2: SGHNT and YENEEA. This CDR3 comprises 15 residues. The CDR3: CASSPTSGSSYEQYF. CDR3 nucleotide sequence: TGTGCCAGCAGCCCAACCAGCGGGAGCTCCTACGAGCAGTACTTC.